The entry below gives a single T cell receptor beta chain sequence along with its context. These data belong to a study of T cells in Graves' hyperthyroidism and ophthalmopathy. Uncontrolled infection, other autoimmune disease, pregnancy or lactation disqualified patients from enrolment. Amplified TCR beta CDR3 regions derived from RNA transcripts. First-round RT-PCR with HTBI primers amplified the TCR CDR3 region. TCRdb redid the calling of the multiplex PCR reads with MiXCR, one entry per CDR3 protein. The table shows hundreds of thousands of distinct CDR3 sequences, with roughly 32% occurring only once. Germline CDR1 reads SGHNT; CDR2 reads YYREEE (reference sequence). Trimming stripped 6 bases from V and 2 bases from J, with 17 bases between. This CDR3 contains 15 residues.

The TCR originated in a woman in her forties with Graves' hyperthyroidism. The rearrangement uses TRBV5-4 and TRBJ1-2; D gene unclear. The sample was blood. CDR3 region: CASTLGGTDNYGYTF. The CDR3 DNA sequence: TGTGCCAGCACCCTGGGTGGCACAGACAACTATGGCTACACCTTC.